This TCR beta chain was captured in a study of T cell repertoires in cytomegalovirus infection (dated by TCRdb to between 2018 and 2020). About the full investigation: Donor HLA type was relevant to the analysis, because carriage of CMV infection together with the matching HLA type was indicated by public TCR beta signatures. The paper's findings and limits, for the study overall: In both this cohort and an independent cohort of 352 donors, the cumulative frequency of public TCR beta family members distinguished carriers of CMV infection plus the relevant HLA type. In the ex vivo response, HLA-C-restricted CMV-specific TCR beta clonotypes were dominant, and in two of eight donors the single most frequent clonotype came from this HLA-C-restricted group.

The sample holds a few counts of this clonotype. Its antigen target is currently unknown. Per-base quality was not reported, and no clone a single base away is much larger than it. CDR1 and CDR2, per the germline V gene (reference sequence), are MNHEY and SMNVEV. V is reduced by 8 bases and J by 1 base, leaving a spacing of 11 bases between them. The CDR3 starts with the cysteine, ends with the phenylalanine, and has 13 residues. The read is trimmed to its CDR3 DNA, 39 bases read in frame from base 1. The data were produced on an Illumina HiSeq 1500. TCRdb redid the processing of the public reads, applying fastp at Q25 and MiXCR, and retained in-frame beta chains. Duplicate CDR3 protein sequences are folded into a single record with the most common DNA and genes. The sample table lists about 250,000 distinct CDR3 sequences, about 12% of them with a count of one. The top ten clonotypes cover 1.6% of the sample.

Sequenced material: PBMCs. This sequence was found in a human donor in good health (CMV status not recorded). Some clones in this sample may be carry-over from other donors' samples. The sequence links TRBV27 to TRBJ1-2; tentative D gene TRBD1, with 5 bases matching. Here is the DNA: TGTGCCAGCGCCCACGGACATAACTATGGCTACACCTTC. This is translated as CASAHGHNYGYTF.